Here is one T cell receptor beta chain with its context. Germline CDR1 is DFQATT and CDR2 is SNEGSKA (reference sequence). The CDR3 is made up of 13 amino acids. V lost 2 bases, J lost 7 bases, and 14 bases lay in between. Treatment-naive patients with stable or active relapsing-remitting disease served as multiple sclerosis controls. The sample originates from a study of CD8 T cells in Susac syndrome. It was with random hexamers that 0.5 to 1 ug RNA was reverse transcribed. By means of immunoSEQ multiplex PCR, TCR beta CDR3 spanning 54 Vbeta and 13 Jbeta underwent amplification. TCRdb analysed the immunoSEQ multiplex PCR reads with MiXCR anew, one entry per CDR3 protein. Of about 180,000 distinct CDR3 sequences in the sample, almost 96% were seen once.

Sample: CD4+ T cells from PBMCs. This receptor was obtained from a human donor with multiple sclerosis. This chain joins TRBV20-1 and TRBJ1-1; no reliable D call. The CDR3 coding sequence is TGCAGTGCTAGAACGACGGGAGACCGTGAAGCTTTCTTT. It specifies CSARTTGDREAFF.